This entry is about one TCR beta chain. The antigen is undetermined. In the PCR, 60 Vbeta and 13 Jbeta primers were used. Profiled with immunoSEQ multiplex PCR; TCRdb holds only in-frame clones, not every one. The sample lists some 200,000 clones; 75% to 85% were seen once. The V segment lost 5 bases and the J segment 7 bases; nucleotides outside the gene matches: 8. The CDR3 contains 14 residues. Germline V gene lookup returns CDR1 MNHEY and CDR2 SVGAGI. The data were taken from a study of cytomegalovirus exposure and HLA in healthy donors. Study in general: Most donors, 70% to 85% of 398 genotyped, fell in the Caucasian-associated ancestry cluster. Study-wide results and caveats: Highest at DRB1 and lowest at HLA-C, TCR association rates differed among HLA loci in a later analysis. It was reported in a later analysis that an Asian-associated ancestry cluster showed fewer N-insertions than the approximately 690-donor mean.

Sequencing was carried out using PBMCs. V gene TRBV6-5 combines with J gene TRBJ1-5; 7 nucleotides align to TRBD1. The clonotype was recovered from a woman in her late teens or twenties in good health and CMV-seronegative. CDR3 region: CASSNDPGGQPQHF. CDR3 DNA sequence: TGTGCCAGCAGTAACGACCCAGGGGGGCAGCCCCAGCATTTT.